Listed below are T cell receptor beta chains from one sample, sequenced in a study of blood T cells in healthy people across ages. TCRdb itself ran the 5' RACE reads through MiXCR, one entry per CDR3 protein. Of approximately 800,000 distinct CDR3 sequences in the sample, 46% were seen once. Sequencing input: blood. These receptors all come from a man older than 75 in good health. CDR3s include the opening cysteine and the closing phenylalanine or tryptophan. A D gene is named only where the DNA matches it firmly. Some rows mark clone size as missing; the rest say once, few, many or name a class of expanded clone.

d_call: TRBD2
v_call: TRBV28
j_call: TRBJ2-3
clone_size: NA
cdr3_aa: CASSSGGSPYQYF
cdr3_nt: TGTGCCAGCAGTTCGGGAGGCAGCCCCTACCAGTATTTT

d_call: NA
v_call: TRBV7-2
j_call: TRBJ2-1
clone_size: NA
cdr3_aa: CASSLAVPSYNEQFF
cdr3_nt: TGTGCCAGCAGCTTAGCGGTACCTTCCTACAATGAGCAGTTCTTC

d_call: NA
v_call: TRBV30
j_call: TRBJ2-7
clone_size: few
cdr3_aa: CAAADGSSYNEQYF
cdr3_nt: TGTGCCGCCGCAGACGGAAGCTCCTACAATGAGCAGTACTTC

d_call: NA
v_call: TRBV9
j_call: TRBJ2-1
clone_size: NA
cdr3_aa: CATSRWGENEQFF
cdr3_nt: TGTGCCACTTCTCGTTGGGGGGAGAATGAGCAGTTCTTC

d_call: TRBD1
v_call: TRBV4-2
j_call: TRBJ2-5
clone_size: few
cdr3_aa: CASSLGQGDRETQYF
cdr3_nt: TGTGCCAGCAGCCTCGGACAGGGTGACCGAGAGACCCAGTACTTC

d_call: TRBD2
v_call: TRBV9
j_call: TRBJ2-7
clone_size: NA
cdr3_aa: CASSPAGGSSYEQYF
cdr3_nt: TGTGCCAGCAGTCCAGCGGGAGGGAGCTCCTACGAGCAGTACTTC

d_call: NA
v_call: TRBV15
j_call: TRBJ2-1
clone_size: few
cdr3_aa: CATSRAGTFRRDEQFF
cdr3_nt: TGTGCCACCAGCAGAGCCGGGACCTTCCGGAGGGATGAGCAGTTCTTC

d_call: NA
v_call: TRBV6-2/TRBV6-3
j_call: TRBJ1-5
clone_size: NA
cdr3_aa: CASSNRDQPQHF
cdr3_nt: TGTGCCAGCAGCAACAGGGATCAGCCCCAGCATTTT

d_call: NA
v_call: TRBV12-3/TRBV12-4
j_call: TRBJ2-3
clone_size: NA
cdr3_aa: CASRRDGGTQYF
cdr3_nt: TGTGCCAGCAGGCGGGACGGGGGAACGCAGTATTTT

d_call: TRBD2
v_call: TRBV4-1
j_call: TRBJ2-3
clone_size: NA
cdr3_aa: CASSQFFGRTDTQYF
cdr3_nt: TGCGCCAGCAGCCAATTCTTCGGGAGGACAGATACGCAGTATTTT

d_call: TRBD1
v_call: TRBV7-9
j_call: TRBJ2-7
clone_size: NA
cdr3_aa: CASSLGRTGSIDEQYF
cdr3_nt: TGTGCCAGCAGCTTAGGGCGGACAGGGTCTATCGACGAGCAGTACTTC

d_call: NA
v_call: TRBV29-1
j_call: TRBJ2-1
clone_size: many
cdr3_aa: CSAVQDNEQFF
cdr3_nt: TGCAGCGCCGTACAGGATAATGAGCAGTTCTTC

d_call: NA
v_call: TRBV12-3/TRBV12-4
j_call: TRBJ2-7
clone_size: many
cdr3_aa: CASSLAGTYEQYF
cdr3_nt: TGTGCCAGCAGTTTAGCTGGAACCTACGAGCAGTACTTC

d_call: TRBD1
v_call: TRBV27
j_call: TRBJ2-1
clone_size: few
cdr3_aa: CASSGQGKYEQFF
cdr3_nt: TGTGCCAGCTCCGGACAGGGGAAGTATGAGCAGTTCTTC

d_call: NA
v_call: TRBV6-6
j_call: TRBJ2-3
clone_size: NA
cdr3_aa: CASTSTTTDTQYF
cdr3_nt: TGTGCCAGCACCTCTACTACCACAGATACGCAGTATTTT

d_call: NA
v_call: TRBV12-3/TRBV12-4
j_call: TRBJ1-4
clone_size: few
cdr3_aa: CASSFEAGDNRLFF
cdr3_nt: TGTGCCAGCAGTTTTGAGGCCGGGGATAATCGTCTGTTTTTT

d_call: NA
v_call: TRBV7-8
j_call: TRBJ1-5
clone_size: NA
cdr3_aa: CATTVGSNSNQPQHF
cdr3_nt: TGTGCCACTACGGTAGGGAGTAATAGCAATCAGCCCCAGCATTTT

d_call: NA
v_call: TRBV3-1
j_call: TRBJ2-5
clone_size: NA
cdr3_aa: CASSQDIVTQYF
cdr3_nt: TGTGCCAGCAGCCAAGATATTGTGACCCAGTACTTC

d_call: TRBD1
v_call: TRBV20-1
j_call: TRBJ1-2
clone_size: NA
cdr3_aa: CSATRDRGRDYGYTF
cdr3_nt: TGCAGTGCTACCCGGGACAGGGGGCGCGACTATGGCTACACCTTC

d_call: TRBD1
v_call: TRBV29-1
j_call: TRBJ2-3
clone_size: NA
cdr3_aa: CSAGTGTADTQYF
cdr3_nt: TGCAGCGCAGGGACAGGGACCGCAGATACGCAGTATTTT

d_call: TRBD1
v_call: TRBV5-1
j_call: TRBJ2-5
clone_size: few
cdr3_aa: CASSSTQGAETQYF
cdr3_nt: TGCGCCAGCAGCTCCACCCAGGGGGCAGAGACCCAGTACTTC